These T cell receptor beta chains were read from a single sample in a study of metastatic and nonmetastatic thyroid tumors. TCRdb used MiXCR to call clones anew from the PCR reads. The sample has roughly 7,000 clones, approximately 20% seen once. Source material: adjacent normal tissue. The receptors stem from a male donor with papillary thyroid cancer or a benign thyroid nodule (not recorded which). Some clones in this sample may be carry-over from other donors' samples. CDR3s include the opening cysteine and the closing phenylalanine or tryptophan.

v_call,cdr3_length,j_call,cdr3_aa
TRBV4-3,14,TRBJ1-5,CASSQDPSNQPQHF
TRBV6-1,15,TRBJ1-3,CASSHRAPPGNTMYF
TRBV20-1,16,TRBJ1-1,CSARDDARPLDTEAFF
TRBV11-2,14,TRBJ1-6,CASSLTGDDSPLHF
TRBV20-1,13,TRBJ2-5,CSARGQGKEPQYF
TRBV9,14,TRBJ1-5,CASSPVPPDQPQHF
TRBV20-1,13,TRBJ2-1,CSARDQDAEGQFF
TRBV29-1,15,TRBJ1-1,CSVAGGTLGYTEAFF
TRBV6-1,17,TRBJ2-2,CASSVFGLAGAGTELFF
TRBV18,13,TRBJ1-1,CASSPQGGTEAFF
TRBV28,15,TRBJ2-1,CASSLRVGVGNEQFF
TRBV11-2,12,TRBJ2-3,CASSLDGDTQYF
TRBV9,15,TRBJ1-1,CASSVGRGVNTEAFF
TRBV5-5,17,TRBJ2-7,CASSLGGMGDTSYEQYF
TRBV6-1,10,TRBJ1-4,CASLSEKLFF
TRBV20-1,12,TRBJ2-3,CSAPDGTDTQYF
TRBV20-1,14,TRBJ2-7,CSAREAGDSYEQYF
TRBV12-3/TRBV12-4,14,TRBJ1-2,CASSFLGAYYGYTF